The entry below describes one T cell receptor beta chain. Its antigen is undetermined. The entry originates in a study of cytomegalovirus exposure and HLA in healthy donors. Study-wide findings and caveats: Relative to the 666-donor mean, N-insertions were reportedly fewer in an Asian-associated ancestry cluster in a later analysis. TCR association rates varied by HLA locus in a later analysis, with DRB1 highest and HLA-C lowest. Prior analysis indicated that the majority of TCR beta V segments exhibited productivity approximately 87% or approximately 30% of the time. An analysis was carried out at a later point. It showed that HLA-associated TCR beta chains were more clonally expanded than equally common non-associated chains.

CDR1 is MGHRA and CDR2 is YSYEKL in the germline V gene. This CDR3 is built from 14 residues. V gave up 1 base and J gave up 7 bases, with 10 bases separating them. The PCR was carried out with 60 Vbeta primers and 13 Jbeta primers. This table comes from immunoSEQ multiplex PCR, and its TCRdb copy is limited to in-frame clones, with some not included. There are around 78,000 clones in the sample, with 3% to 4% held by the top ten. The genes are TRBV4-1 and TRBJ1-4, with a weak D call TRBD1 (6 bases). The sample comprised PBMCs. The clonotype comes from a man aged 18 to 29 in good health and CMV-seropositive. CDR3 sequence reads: CASSQAGASEKLFF. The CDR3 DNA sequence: TGCGCCAGCAGCCAAGCAGGGGCGAGTGAAAAACTGTTTTTT.